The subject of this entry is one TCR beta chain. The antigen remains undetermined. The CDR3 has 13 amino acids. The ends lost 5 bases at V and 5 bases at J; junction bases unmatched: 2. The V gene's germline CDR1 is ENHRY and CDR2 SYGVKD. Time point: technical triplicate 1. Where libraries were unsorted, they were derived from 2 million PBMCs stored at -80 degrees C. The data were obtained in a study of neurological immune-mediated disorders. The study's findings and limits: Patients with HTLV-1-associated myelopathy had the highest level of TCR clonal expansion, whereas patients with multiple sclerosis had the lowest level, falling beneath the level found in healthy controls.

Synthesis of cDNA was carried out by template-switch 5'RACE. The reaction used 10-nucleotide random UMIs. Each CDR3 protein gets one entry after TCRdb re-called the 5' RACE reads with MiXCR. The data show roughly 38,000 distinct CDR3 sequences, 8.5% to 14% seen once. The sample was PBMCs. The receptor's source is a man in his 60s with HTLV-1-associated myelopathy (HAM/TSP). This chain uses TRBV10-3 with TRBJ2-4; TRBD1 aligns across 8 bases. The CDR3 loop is CAISLQGENIQYF. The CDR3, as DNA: TGTGCCATCAGTTTACAGGGGGAAAACATTCAGTACTTC.